Listed here are 25 T cell receptor beta chains from one sample, sequenced in a study of beta chain features in type 1 diabetes. Findings and caveats of the study: TCRB CDR3s from Type 1 diabetes patients were moderately but significantly shorter in all four CD4+ subsets.

Of the isolated RNA, all was reverse transcribed, and so the sequenced material was expressed TCRB transcripts. Sequencing was performed with immunoSEQ multiplex PCR; in TCRdb, only in-frame clones are kept and a portion is missing. This table has a few hundred thousand clones, around 25% appearing once. What these receptors recognize is not known. The sample taken for sequencing was naive CD4+ T cells from blood. The receptors shown here come from a woman in her twenties or thirties with type 1 diabetes.

This rearrangement joins TRBV11-2 to TRBJ2-7; no definite D call. The CDR3 runs to 14 residues. Germline CDR1 reads SGHAT; CDR2 reads FQNNGV. Trimming pared 5 bases from V and 2 bases from J, leaving 13 bases between. The CDR3 DNA follows: TGTGCCAGCAGCCCGACACTTCCTCCCTACGAGCAGTACTTC. It yields the protein CASSPTLPPYEQYF.

This chain links TRBV27 with TRBJ1-1, with D possibly TRBD1 on 6 matching bases. Germline V lookup: CDR1 MNHEY, CDR2 SMNVEV (reference sequence). The CDR3 has 15 amino acids. The V end was cut by 1 base, the J end by 5 bases, with 14 bases between. CDR3 loop: CASSLLARGLTEAFF. DNA of the CDR3: TGTGCCAGCAGTTTATTGGCCAGGGGATTAACTGAAGCTTTCTTT.

The V and J genes are TRBV18 and TRBJ2-7; 9 bases agree with TRBD2. The CDR3 is 13 amino acids. From germline, CDR1 is KGHSH and CDR2 LQKENI. With 3 bases clipped from V and 6 bases from J, the junction kept 3 bases outside the gene matches. CDR3 region: CASSPGTSSEQYF. DNA for the CDR3: TGTGCCAGCTCACCCGGGACTAGCAGCGAGCAGTACTTC.

The chain combines TRBV27 with TRBJ2-7; D is possibly TRBD1 (5 bases). The germline CDR1 and CDR2 sequences are MNHEY and SMNVEV (reference sequence). V gave up 4 bases and J gave up 2 bases, with 18 bases separating them. The CDR3 is made up of 16 amino acids. The CDR3 coding sequence is TGTGCCAGCAGTTCTCCGTTGGGGCGACGACCCTACGAGCAGTACTTC. Its protein product is CASSSPLGRRPYEQYF.

The V call is TRBV11-2, the J call TRBJ1-1; D gene uncertain. From germline, CDR1 is SGHAT and CDR2 FQNNGV. V lost 2 bases to trimming and J lost 0 bases, with 7 bases between them. The CDR3 is 14 amino acids. Here the CDR3 DNA reads TGTGCCAGCAGCTTACTAGTATTGAACACTGAAGCTTTCTTT. Its protein is CASSLLVLNTEAFF.

This clone was detected a few times. The chain recombines TRBV29-1 with TRBJ1-4, with D possibly TRBD1 on 5 matching bases. The CDR3 covers 12 residues. Trimming removed 5 bases at V and 8 bases at J, with 12 bases between. Germline CDR1 is SQVTM and CDR2 is ANQGSEA. The CDR3 loop is CSVRRGSEKLFF. CDR3 nucleotides: TGCAGCGTTCGAAGGGGTAGCGAAAAACTGTTTTTT.

This sequence joins TRBV29-1 and TRBJ2-3, with D possibly matching TRBD2 (5 bases). The CDR3 totals 12 residues. V lost 4 bases to trimming and J lost 3 bases, with 8 bases between them. Germline CDR1 is SQVTM and CDR2 is ANQGSEA. CDR3 DNA: TGCAGCGTTGCAGCGGAGACAGATACGCAGTATTTT. Protein: CSVAAETDTQYF.

This sequence joins TRBV30 and TRBJ1-2; D might be TRBD1 (5 bases). CDR1 is GTSNPN, CDR2 SVGIG, per germline (reference sequence). V was clipped by 4 bases and J by 2 bases, with 11 bases between them. This CDR3 region has 13 residues. Written as DNA, the CDR3 is TGTGCCTGGACCTCGGACAACAACTATGGCTACACCTTC. This encodes CAWTSDNNYGYTF.

The gene calls are TRBV27 and TRBJ2-7; D perhaps matches TRBD1 (5 bases). Germline lookup yields CDR1 MNHEY and CDR2 SMNVEV (reference sequence). The germline V and J ends were trimmed by 2 bases and 0 bases, with 8 bases remaining between them. CDR3 length equals 14 residues. CDR3 protein: CASSLARDSYEQYF. CDR3 in DNA: TGTGCCAGCAGTTTAGCCAGGGACTCCTACGAGCAGTACTTC.

This clone was found a few times. The CDR3 region is CASSYSGTVNNEQFF. The CDR3 nucleotides read TGTGCCAGTAGCTATTCCGGGACAGTGAACAATGAGCAGTTCTTC. The chain is built from TRBV19 and TRBJ2-1; 7 bases align to TRBD1. From germline, CDR1 is LNHDA and CDR2 SQIVND (reference sequence). V trimming: 6 bases; J trimming: 5 bases; junction bases outside the gene matches: 10. The CDR3 covers 15 residues.

There are a few counts of this clone. V gene TRBV29-1 combines with J gene TRBJ1-1; TRBD1 matches at 7 bases. V lost 7 bases to trimming and J lost 0 bases; unmatched junction nucleotides: 8. CDR3 length: 14 residues. Germline CDR1 is SQVTM and CDR2 is ANQGSEA. CDR3 in amino acids: CSARDRLMNTEAFF. The CDR3 DNA reads TGCAGCGCCCGGGACAGACTAATGAACACTGAAGCTTTCTTT.

V is TRBV15 and J is TRBJ2-7; the D gene is possibly TRBD1 (5 bases). The CDR3 totals 15 residues. Germline CDR1 LNHNV, CDR2 YYDKDF (reference sequence). The germline V and J ends were trimmed by 2 bases and 7 bases, with 18 bases remaining between them. CDR3 nucleotides: TGTGCCACCAGCAGAATAGCAGGGCCGTTGAGGGAGCAGTACTTC. It codes for CATSRIAGPLREQYF.

There are a few counts of this clone. The V and J genes are TRBV27 and TRBJ2-3, with TRBD2 matching 10 bases. Trimming removed 0 bases from V and 1 base from J; junction bases left unmatched: 7. Germline lookup yields CDR1 MNHEY and CDR2 SMNVEV (reference sequence). CDR3 length: 18 amino acids. CDR3 amino acids: CASSLSSGRAVGTDTQYF. The CDR3 DNA follows: TGTGCCAGCAGTTTATCCAGCGGGAGGGCCGTAGGCACAGATACGCAGTATTTT.

There are a few counts of this clone. The chain has TRBV9 and TRBJ1-2; possibly TRBD1 for D (5 bases). Between the trimmed V and J ends, which lost 1 base and 3 bases, there was a span of 13 bases. The germline V gene encodes CDR1 SGDLS and CDR2 YYNGEE. CDR3 length equals 15 residues. In nucleotides, the CDR3 is TGTGCCAGCAGCGTAACGGGGGGATTCCACTATGGCTACACCTTC. It translates to CASSVTGGFHYGYTF. The full variable domain, rest sourced from reference TRBV9 and TRBJ1-2, is DSGVTQTPKHLITATGQRVTLRCSPRSGDLSVYWYQQSLDQGLQFLIQYYNGEERAKGNILERFSAQQFPDLHSELNLSSLELGDSALYFCASSVTGGFHYGYTFGSGTRLTVV.

This clone occurred a few times. The V and J genes are TRBV6-1 and TRBJ2-7; 8 nucleotides line up with TRBD2. V shed 0 bases, J shed 3 bases, and the junction held 4 bases outside the gene matches. The CDR3 totals 15 residues. Germline CDR1 MNHNS, CDR2 SASEGT. CDR3 coding DNA: TGTGCCAGCAGTGAAGCTTGGCGGGAGGACTACGAGCAGTACTTC. Translating gives CASSEAWREDYEQYF.

This sequence joins TRBV4-1 and TRBJ2-1; 15 bases agree with TRBD2. The J segment lost 0 bases and the V segment lost 2 bases, leaving 5 bases of the junction unmatched. This CDR3 has 19 residues. Per the germline V gene, CDR1 is MGHRA and CDR2 is YSYEKL. CDR3 loop: CASSQLGLAGGSSYNEQFF. CDR3 sequence (DNA): TGCGCCAGCAGCCAACTGGGACTAGCGGGAGGTAGCTCCTACAATGAGCAGTTCTTC.

The sample holds a few counts of this clone. V is TRBV7-9 and J is TRBJ2-3, with TRBD1 identical over 8 bases. V lost 3 bases and J lost 0; bases outside the gene matches: 5. The germline V gene has CDR1 SEHNR and CDR2 FQNEAQ (reference sequence). The CDR3 contains 16 residues. This CDR3 reads CASSFGTGASTDTQYF. The CDR3 region has the DNA TGTGCCAGCAGCTTTGGGACAGGTGCTAGCACAGATACGCAGTATTTT.

This chain uses TRBV30 with TRBJ2-3, with D possibly TRBD2 on 6 matching bases. There are 12 residues in the CDR3. V lost 5 bases to trimming and J lost 5 bases, with 11 bases between them. The germline V gene encodes CDR1 GTSNPN and CDR2 SVGIG (reference sequence). The CDR3 sequence: CAWDAGQDTQYF. The CDR3, as DNA: TGTGCCTGGGACGCGGGGCAAGATACGCAGTATTTT.

The chain uses TRBV18 and TRBJ1-1, with 9 nucleotides matching TRBD1. Germline lookup yields CDR1 KGHSH and CDR2 LQKENI. The CDR3 is 15 amino acids. With V trimmed by 0 bases and J by 5 bases, 4 bases remained unmatched. The CDR3 region is CASSPPPTGGTEAFF. CDR3 DNA: TGTGCCAGCTCACCACCGCCGACAGGGGGGACTGAAGCTTTCTTT.

The J gene is TRBJ2-7, the V gene TRBV5-1, with 8 nucleotides matching TRBD2. Germline assignment: CDR1 SGHRS and CDR2 YFSETQ. V shed 4 bases and J 4 bases; nucleotides not matched to a gene: 7. CDR3 size: 14 residues. CDR3 protein: CASSGPGLGYEQYF. In DNA, the CDR3 is TGCGCCAGCAGCGGGCCGGGACTAGGTTACGAGCAGTACTTC.

This rearrangement joins TRBV29-1 to TRBJ2-1, with TRBD2 identical over 7 bases. This CDR3 has 15 amino acids. V dropped 7 bases and J dropped 7; count of bases not matched to a gene: 16. Germline V lookup: CDR1 SQVTM, CDR2 ANQGSEA. Here the CDR3 reads CSAVRLSGRKNEQFF. DNA of the CDR3: TGCAGCGCCGTGCGGCTATCCGGGAGGAAGAATGAGCAGTTCTTC.

This clone was observed a few times. The CDR3 sequence: CAWMGTSGRTSGANVLTF. As DNA, the CDR3 is TGTGCCTGGATGGGGACTAGCGGGAGGACCTCTGGGGCCAACGTCCTGACTTTC. The chain combines TRBV30 with TRBJ2-6; TRBD2 matches 15 bases. Germline V lookup: CDR1 GTSNPN, CDR2 SVGIG (reference sequence). The V and J ends lost 4 bases and 0 bases, in that order; junction bases with no gene match: 4. The length of the CDR3 is 18 residues.

This clone was counted only a few times. This sequence joins TRBV25-1 and TRBJ1-1, with no clear D. With 1 base removed from V and 1 base from J, the gap between germline ends came to 4 bases. Germline CDR1 is MGHDK and CDR2 is SYGVNS. The CDR3 is made up of 13 amino acids. CDR3 sequence (DNA): TGTGCCAGCAGTGAATCAGGGAACACTGAAGCTTTCTTT. It translates to CASSESGNTEAFF.

The chain links TRBV15 to TRBJ1-2, with D unclear. V lost 4 bases and J 3 bases, leaving 12 bases between the germline ends. The CDR3 covers 14 residues. CDR1 and CDR2 from the germline V gene are LNHNV and YYDKDF (reference sequence). The CDR3 sequence is CATSTPGGYYGYTF. Written as DNA, the CDR3 is TGTGCCACCAGCACCCCCGGAGGGTACTATGGCTACACCTTC.

The CDR3 sequence is CASSLAILSYNEQFF. The CDR3 region has the DNA TGTGCCAGCAGCTTAGCGATCTTGAGCTACAATGAGCAGTTCTTC. The chain has TRBV7-2 and TRBJ2-1, with D unclear. The CDR3 contains 15 residues. Germline assignment: CDR1 SGHTA and CDR2 FQGNSA. V was clipped by 0 bases and J by 3 bases, with 9 bases between them.